Listed here are 17 T cell receptor beta chains from one sample, sequenced in a study of beta chain features in type 1 diabetes. Of the isolated RNA, all was reverse transcribed, and so the sequenced material was expressed TCRB transcripts. Sequencing was performed with immunoSEQ multiplex PCR; in TCRdb, only in-frame clones are kept and a portion is missing. The sample lists roughly 610,000 clones; around 15% were seen once. The sequenced sample consisted of naive CD4+ T cells from blood. The receptors derive from a young man in good health.

The rearrangement joins TRBV27 to TRBJ2-3, with D possibly matching TRBD1 (5 bases). This CDR3 is built from 14 residues. Trimming removed 6 bases from V and 1 base from J, with 11 bases in between. Germline CDR1 MNHEY, CDR2 SMNVEV (reference sequence). This chain's CDR3 is CASSRWGGTDTQYF. The CDR3, as DNA: TGTGCCAGCAGCCGGTGGGGCGGCACAGATACGCAGTATTTT.

The rearrangement joins TRBV6-5 to TRBJ2-3, with TRBD2 matching 8 bases. Trimming at V came to 2 bases and at J to 4 bases, leaving 5 bases not matched to a gene. This CDR3 region has 15 residues. Germline assignment: CDR1 MNHEY and CDR2 SVGAGI. The CDR3 DNA reads as TGTGCCAGCAGTTACGTAGCGGGACCTTCAGATACGCAGTATTTT. Amino acid sequence: CASSYVAGPSDTQYF.

This clone was detected ten times or more. The V and J genes are TRBV2 and TRBJ1-4; TRBD1 is a possible D gene (6 bases). The germline V gene encodes CDR1 SNHLY and CDR2 FYNNEI. Trimming left V 7 bases short and J 8 bases short, with 14 bases between. This CDR3 spans 13 amino acids. The CDR3: CASNSRDTEKLFF. CDR3 coding DNA: TGTGCCAGCAACTCCCGGGACACCGAAAAACTGTTTTTT.

V usage is TRBV18 and J usage is TRBJ1-5; TRBD1 aligns across 9 bases. Trimming took 2 bases from V and 7 from J; bases not matched to a gene: 6. Germline V gene data show CDR1 as KGHSH and CDR2 as LQKENI. The length of the CDR3 is 15 residues. Here the CDR3 reads CASSPNRGREQPQHF. Written as DNA, the CDR3 is TGTGCCAGCTCACCAAACAGGGGGCGGGAACAGCCCCAGCATTTT.

The V call is TRBV10-3, the J call TRBJ2-1; 7 nucleotides agree with TRBD1. The trim removed 6 bases at V and 8 bases at J, leaving 13 bases unmatched. The CDR3 is 15 amino acids. The germline V gene encodes CDR1 ENHRY and CDR2 SYGVKD. The CDR3 loop is CAISDPGQKMDEQFF. CDR3 bases: TGTGCCATCAGCGATCCGGGACAGAAAATGGATGAGCAGTTCTTC.

The V call is TRBV4-3, the J call TRBJ2-2, with 12 positions matching TRBD1. Per germline, CDR1 LGHNA and CDR2 YSLEER. V shed 4 bases, J shed 5 bases, and the junction held 11 bases outside the gene matches. The CDR3 sequence is 18 residues long. CDR3 sequence reads: CASSPGTGGPSMTGELFF. CDR3 sequence (DNA): TGCGCCAGCAGCCCCGGGACAGGGGGCCCCAGTATGACCGGGGAGCTGTTTTTT.

This rearrangement joins TRBV28 to TRBJ2-6; D might be TRBD1 (6 bases). CDR1 is MDHEN and CDR2 is SYDVKM in the germline V gene. This CDR3 contains 16 residues. V lost 5 bases and J lost 11, with 22 bases in between. CDR3 nucleotides: TGTGCCAGCAGTCCATCCTCACAGGGTTTAATGTACGTCCTGACTTTC. Translated: CASSPSSQGLMYVLTF.

CDR3 in amino acids: CASSFGRGNEKLFF. CDR3 DNA: TGTGCCAGCAGCTTTGGAAGGGGTAATGAAAAACTGTTTTTT. The chain has TRBV7-9 and TRBJ1-4, with a weak D call TRBD1 (5 bases). The germline V gene encodes CDR1 SEHNR and CDR2 FQNEAQ (reference sequence). V gave up 3 bases and J gave up 4 bases, with 9 bases separating them. The CDR3 spans 14 residues.

The chain joins TRBV7-3 to TRBJ2-7, with 7 bases identical to TRBD2. Losses at the gene ends were 0 bases for V and 3 bases for J; bases not matched to a gene: 5. Germline lookup yields CDR1 SGHTA and CDR2 FQGTGA. CDR3 length: 15 residues. The CDR3 is CASSLTGTKIYEQYF. CDR3 bases: TGTGCCAGCAGCTTAACCGGGACTAAAATCTACGAGCAGTACTTC.

The V and J genes are TRBV5-6 and TRBJ1-3; D is uncertain. With 0 bases removed from V and 3 bases from J, the gap between germline ends came to 1 base. The germline CDR1 and CDR2 sequences are SGHDT and YYEEEE. The CDR3 extends over 12 amino acids. The CDR3 nucleotides are TGTGCCAGCAGCTTGGGTGGAAACACCATATATTTT. As protein: CASSLGGNTIYF.

This clone was seen a handful of times. The CDR3 DNA follows: TGCGCCAGCAGCCAAGATCTCTATCAGCCCCAGCATTTT. As protein: CASSQDLYQPQHF. The J gene is TRBJ1-5, the V gene TRBV4-3; no clear D. The germline V gene encodes CDR1 LGHNA and CDR2 YSLEER. The CDR3 loop spans 13 amino acids. V lost 0 bases to trimming and J lost 5 bases, with 5 bases between them.

This clone showed up just a few times. The chain couples TRBV7-2 to TRBJ2-1; no reliable D call. The V gene lost 3 bases and the J gene lost 5 bases, with 5 bases spanning the gap. Germline CDR1 is SGHTA and CDR2 is FQGNSA. The CDR3 is 12 residues long. CDR3 protein: CASSLSHNEQFF. The CDR3, as DNA: TGTGCCAGCAGCTTGAGCCACAATGAGCAGTTCTTC.

This clone has more than one count but fewer than ten. The same CDR3 can be traced to other DNA sequences in this sample. This chain links TRBV18 with TRBJ2-4; D is unclear. The CDR3 contains 13 residues. V lost 3 bases, J lost 1 base, and 4 bases lay in between. Looked up from germline, CDR1 is KGHSH and CDR2 is LQKENI. The CDR3 coding sequence is TGTGCCAGCTCACCGGGGGCCAAAAACATTCAGTACTTC. Protein: CASSPGAKNIQYF. Variable domain in full (rest from reference TRBV18 and TRBJ2-4): NAGVMQNPRHLVRRRGQEARLRCSPMKGHSHVYWYRQLPEEGLKFMVYLQKENIIDESGMPKERFSAEFPKEGPSILRIQQVVRGDSAAYFCASSPGAKNIQYFGAGTRLSVL.

This chain joins TRBV14 and TRBJ1-4; 9 bases agree with TRBD1. Germline CDR1 reads SGHDN; CDR2 reads FVKESK. CDR3 length: 16 residues. V was pared by 3 bases and J by 7 bases, with 9 bases of the junction left unmatched. The CDR3 loop reads CASSQRGTGLSEKLFF. The CDR3 DNA follows: TGTGCCAGCAGCCAGCGAGGGACAGGGCTTTCTGAAAAACTGTTTTTT.

This chain uses TRBV5-1 with TRBJ2-1; D remains unclear. The V end was cut by 7 bases, the J end by 7 bases, with 12 bases between. The V gene's germline CDR1 is SGHRS and CDR2 YFSETQ. CDR3 size: 12 residues. DNA of the CDR3: TGCGCCAGCTCAAACCCCCAGAATGAGCAGTTCTTC. Translated: CASSNPQNEQFF.

This clone was detected a few times. This chain joins TRBV4-1 and TRBJ1-4; possible D gene TRBD1, 5 bases. Looked up from germline, CDR1 is MGHRA and CDR2 is YSYEKL. V dropped 4 bases and J dropped 8 bases, with 17 bases sitting between them. This CDR3 has 15 amino acids. The CDR3 DNA is TGCGCCAGCAGCCCCGACAATCGGGACCGGGAAAAACTGTTTTTT. Translating gives CASSPDNRDREKLFF.

V is TRBV18 and J is TRBJ2-3; D possibly uses TRBD1 or TRBD2 (5 bases each). CDR1 is KGHSH and CDR2 is LQKENI in the germline V gene. V lost 4 bases to trimming and J lost 2 bases, with 13 bases between them. The CDR3 covers 15 residues. The CDR3 protein is CASSRGTANTDTQYF. In DNA, the CDR3 is TGTGCCAGCTCACGGGGGACGGCCAACACAGATACGCAGTATTTT. Complete variable domain (other parts from reference TRBV18 and TRBJ2-3): NAGVMQNPRHLVRRRGQEARLRCSPMKGHSHVYWYRQLPEEGLKFMVYLQKENIIDESGMPKERFSAEFPKEGPSILRIQQVVRGDSAAYFCASSRGTANTDTQYFGPGTRLTVL.